What follows is one T cell receptor (beta chain) and its context. The source of the sample is a study of T-cell memory formation after mild COVID-19. TCRdb redid the calling of the 5' RACE reads with MiXCR, one entry per CDR3 protein. The table has some 120,000 distinct CDR3 sequences, over 15% seen once. The CDR3 sequence is 15 residues long. Trimming left V 5 bases short and J 4 bases short, with 18 bases between. Germline-derived CDR1 and CDR2 are MNHEY and SVGAGI. The TCR comes from a man in his late teens or twenties who had mild COVID-19 (a few samples of this study predate the infection). Cell type and time point are not known. V usage is TRBV6-5 and J usage is TRBJ2-7; D tentatively fits TRBD1 or TRBD2 (5 bases each). Sequencing was carried out using PBMCs or a T cell subset sorted from them (not recorded which). CDR3 DNA: TGTGCCAGCAGTGGGACCGGGGTGGGGTTATACGAGCAGTACTTC. It translates to CASSGTGVGLYEQYF.